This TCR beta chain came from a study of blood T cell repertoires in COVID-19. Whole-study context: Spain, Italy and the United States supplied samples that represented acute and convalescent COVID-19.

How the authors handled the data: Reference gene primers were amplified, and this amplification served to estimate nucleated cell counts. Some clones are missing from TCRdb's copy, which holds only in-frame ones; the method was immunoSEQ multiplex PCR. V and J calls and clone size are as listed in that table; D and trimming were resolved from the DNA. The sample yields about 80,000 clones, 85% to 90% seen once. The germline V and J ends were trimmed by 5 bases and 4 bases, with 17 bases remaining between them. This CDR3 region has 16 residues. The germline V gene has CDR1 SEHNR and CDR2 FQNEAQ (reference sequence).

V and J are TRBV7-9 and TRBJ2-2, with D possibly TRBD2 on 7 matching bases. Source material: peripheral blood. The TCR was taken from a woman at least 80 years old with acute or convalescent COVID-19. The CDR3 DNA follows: TGTGCCAGCAGCCTGAGGGGGGGCGAAAGCACCGGGGAGCTGTTTTTT. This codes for CASSLRGGESTGELFF.